These 12 T cell receptor beta chains were all obtained from the same sample, sequenced in a study of blood T cell repertoires in COVID-19. Some clones are missing from TCRdb's copy, which holds only in-frame ones; the method was immunoSEQ multiplex PCR. Of hundreds of thousands of clones detected, under 95% appear once; the ten largest clones hold 2.6%. Sequencing input: PBMCs or T cells enriched from blood (not recorded which). The receptor set was obtained from a man aged 60-69 years who had recovered from COVID-19.

This clone has only one observation. The chain carries TRBV9 and TRBJ1-6, with 11 positions matching TRBD1. V lost 3 bases, J lost 9 bases, and 5 bases stayed unmatched. The CDR3 has 15 residues. Germline V gives CDR1 SGDLS, CDR2 YYNGEE. CDR3 sequence reads: CASSAGGQGGSPLHF. CDR3 bases: TGTGCCAGCAGCGCAGGGGGACAGGGGGGTTCACCCCTCCACTTT.

The chain is built from TRBV5-5 and TRBJ1-1; TRBD1 is a possible D gene (5 bases). With 0 bases removed from V and 1 base from J, the gap between germline ends came to 10 bases. Germline values: CDR1 SGHKS, CDR2 YYEKEE (reference sequence). CDR3 length equals 15 residues. In nucleotides, the CDR3 is TGTGCCAGCAGCTTGGGTGCTCAGGGGAACACTGAAGCTTTCTTT. This sequence encodes CASSLGAQGNTEAFF.

This clone was found many times. The chain recombines TRBV6-1 with TRBJ2-5, with D perhaps matching TRBD1 (6 bases). V was pared by 1 base and J by 2 bases, with 14 bases between. CDR3 length: 16 residues. Germline V gene sequence: CDR1 MNHNS, CDR2 SASEGT. The chain's CDR3 is CASSEVPGHKQETQYF. In nucleotides, the CDR3 is TGTGCCAGCAGTGAAGTACCGGGACACAAACAAGAGACCCAGTACTTC.

V is TRBV18 and J is TRBJ1-1, with a tentative D call TRBD1 (6 bases). CDR1 and CDR2 from the germline V gene are KGHSH and LQKENI. The CDR3 contains 14 residues. Trimming took off 6 bases at V and 0 bases at J, with 11 bases between the two ends. DNA of the CDR3: TGTGCCAGCTCCCCCGGGACACTGAACACTGAAGCTTTCTTT. Translated: CASSPGTLNTEAFF.

The chain recombines TRBV19 with TRBJ2-3; D is possibly TRBD1 (5 bases). Germline V gene data show CDR1 as LNHDA and CDR2 as SQIVND (reference sequence). The CDR3 extends over 16 amino acids. With 2 bases removed from V and 2 bases from J, the gap between germline ends came to 14 bases. For the CDR3, the DNA is TGTGCCAGTAGTATAAGGACAAGGGGATACACAGATACGCAGTATTTT. Protein: CASSIRTRGYTDTQYF. Full variable domain (rest looked up from reference TRBV19 and TRBJ2-3): DGGITQSPKYLFRKEGQNVTLSCEQNLNHDAMYWYRQDPGQGLRLIYYSQIVNDFQKGDIAEGYSVSREKKESFPLTVTSAQKNPTAFYLCASSIRTRGYTDTQYFGPGTRLTVL.

This chain joins TRBV7-9 and TRBJ1-5; 7 nucleotides agree with TRBD1. With 3 bases clipped from V and 8 bases from J, the junction kept 4 bases outside the gene matches. The CDR3 has 13 amino acids. Germline-derived CDR1 and CDR2 are SEHNR and FQNEAQ (reference sequence). The CDR3 loop reads CASSFVRGEPQHF. Written as DNA, the CDR3 is TGTGCCAGCAGCTTCGTCAGGGGGGAGCCCCAGCATTTT.

The chain is built from TRBV5-5 and TRBJ2-7, with D tentatively TRBD2 (6 bases). CDR3 length: 14 amino acids. Trimming took off 1 base at V and 5 bases at J, with 13 bases between the two ends. Germline V gene lookup returns CDR1 SGHKS and CDR2 YYEKEE (reference sequence). The CDR3 here is CASSLWGENNEQYF. In nucleotides, the CDR3 is TGTGCCAGCAGCTTGTGGGGGGAAAACAACGAGCAGTACTTC.

The J gene is TRBJ1-2, the V gene TRBV3-1 (or the pseudogene TRBV3-2); a weak D match, TRBD1 (6 bases). Trimming left V 1 base short and J 1 base short, with 16 bases between. CDR3 length equals 17 residues. CDR1 is LGHDT and CDR2 is YNNKEL in the germline V gene (reference sequence). The CDR3 DNA follows: TGTGCCAGCAGCCAAGCTTTACAGGGAACGATTAACTATGGCTACACCTTC. Translated: CASSQALQGTINYGYTF.

This chain joins TRBV7-6 and TRBJ2-3, with 9 bases identical to TRBD1. Germline lookup yields CDR1 SGHVS and CDR2 FNYEAQ. The CDR3 runs to 16 residues. V gave up 0 bases and J gave up 4 bases; unmatched junction bases: 5. The DNA for the CDR3 is TGTGCCAGCAGCTTAGCTGGGACAGGGAGGGCAGATACGCAGTATTTT. It encodes CASSLAGTGRADTQYF. Using reference TRBV7-6 and TRBJ2-3 for the parts outside the CDR3, the full variable domain is GAGVSQSPRYKVTKRGQDVALRCDPISGHVSLYWYRQALGQGPEFLTYFNYEAQQDKSGLPNDRFSAERPEGSISTLTIQRTEQRDSAMYRCASSLAGTGRADTQYFGPGTRLTVL.

The chain carries TRBV7-9 and TRBJ1-2, with a weak D call TRBD1 (5 bases). The V and J ends lost 5 bases and 8 bases respectively, with 12 bases between them. CDR1 and CDR2 from the germline V gene are SEHNR and FQNEAQ (reference sequence). The CDR3 extends over 12 amino acids. This chain's CDR3 is CASSPGPGGYTF. As DNA, the CDR3 is TGTGCCAGCAGCCCAGGGCCAGGAGGCTACACCTTC.

This clone was observed a single time. The chain is built from TRBV7-2 and TRBJ2-5; 8 bases line up with TRBD1. V lost 6 bases to trimming and J lost 5 bases; unmatched junction nucleotides: 5. This CDR3 is 13 amino acids long. CDR1 and CDR2 from the germline V gene are SGHTA and FQGNSA. CDR3 loop: CASSTDRGETQYF. In DNA, the CDR3 is TGTGCCAGCAGTACTGACAGGGGCGAGACCCAGTACTTC. The whole variable domain, filled in from reference TRBV7-2 and TRBJ2-5, reads GAGVSQSPSNKVTEKGKDVELRCDPISGHTALYWYRQSLGQGLEFLIYFQGNSAPDKSGLPSDRFSAERTGGSVSTLTIQRTQQEDSAVYLCASSTDRGETQYFGPGTRLLVL.

The J gene is TRBJ2-2, the V gene TRBV6-2 or TRBV6-3; 9 nucleotides line up with TRBD1. CDR1 is MNHEY, CDR2 SVGEGT, per germline. This CDR3 region has 14 residues. The V gene end was trimmed by 7 bases and the J gene end by 4 bases; junction bases not matched to a gene: 4. The DNA of the CDR3 is TGTGCCAGCAACCCGACAGGGGGCACCGGGGAGCTGTTTTTT. It is translated as CASNPTGGTGELFF.